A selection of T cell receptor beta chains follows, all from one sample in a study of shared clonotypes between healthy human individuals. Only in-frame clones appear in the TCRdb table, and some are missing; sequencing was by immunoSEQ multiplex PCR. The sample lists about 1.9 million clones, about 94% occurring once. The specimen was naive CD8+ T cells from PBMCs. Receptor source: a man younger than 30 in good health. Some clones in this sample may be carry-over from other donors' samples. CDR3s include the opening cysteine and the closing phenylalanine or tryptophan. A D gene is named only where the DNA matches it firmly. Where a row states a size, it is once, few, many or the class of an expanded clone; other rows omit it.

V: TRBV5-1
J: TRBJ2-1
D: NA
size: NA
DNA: TGCGCCAGCAGTAAAAACGGCTCTCGGCGATTCTTC
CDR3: CASSKNGSRRFF

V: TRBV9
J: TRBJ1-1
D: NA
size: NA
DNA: TGTGCCAGCAGCGTAGCGGGAGAAACTGAAGCTTTCTTT
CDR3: CASSVAGETEAFF

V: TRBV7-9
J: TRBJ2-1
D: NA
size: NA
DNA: TGTGCCATACACATGGAGGCCGTCTACAATGAGCAGTTCTTC
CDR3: CAIHMEAVYNEQFF

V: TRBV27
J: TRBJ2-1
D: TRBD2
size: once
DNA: TGTGCCAGCAGTTTACTAGCGGGAGTATACAATGAGCAGTTCTTC
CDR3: CASSLLAGVYNEQFF

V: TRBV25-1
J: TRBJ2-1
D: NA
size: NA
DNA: TGTGCCAGCGCACAGGGAACCTCTAGGAGGCATGAGCAGTTCTTC
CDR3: CASAQGTSRRHEQFF

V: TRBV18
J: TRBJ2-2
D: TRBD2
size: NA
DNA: TGTGCCAGCTCACTCTGGCCCGGCCTAGCGGGAGCGAACACCGGGGAGCTGTTTTTT
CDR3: CASSLWPGLAGANTGELFF

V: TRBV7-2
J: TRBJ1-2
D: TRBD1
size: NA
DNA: TGTGCCAGCAGCTCCTGGGGACAGGGGGTTCACTATGGCTACACCTTC
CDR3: CASSSWGQGVHYGYTF

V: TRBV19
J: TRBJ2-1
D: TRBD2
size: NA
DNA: TGTGCCACTGAGGGGAGCGGGAACATCAATGAGCAGTTCTTC
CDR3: CATEGSGNINEQFF

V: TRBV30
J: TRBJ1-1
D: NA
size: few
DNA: TGTGCCTGGAGCATACAGGGTCCTGAAGCTTTCTTT
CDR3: CAWSIQGPEAFF

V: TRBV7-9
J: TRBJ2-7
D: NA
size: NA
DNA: TGTGCCAGCAGCTTTTCTCACCTGACCTACGAGCAGTACTTC
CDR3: CASSFSHLTYEQYF

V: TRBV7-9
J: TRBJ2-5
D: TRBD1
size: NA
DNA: TGTGCCAGCAGCTTAGTAGGACAGGGGAGGGCCGAGACCCAGTACTTC
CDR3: CASSLVGQGRAETQYF

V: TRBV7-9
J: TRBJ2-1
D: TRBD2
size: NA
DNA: TGTGCCAGCAGCTTCGGGCGGGAGAGCTCCTACAATGAGCAGTTCTTC
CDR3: CASSFGRESSYNEQFF

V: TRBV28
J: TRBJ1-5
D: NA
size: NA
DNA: TGTGCCAGCAGCAGCATCCTTGGTCTTTATCAGCCCCAGCATTTT
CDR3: CASSSILGLYQPQHF

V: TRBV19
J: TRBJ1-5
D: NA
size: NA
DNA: TGTGCCAGTAGTATCGGCCCGGGATCTTTAAGGGGCCAGCCCCAGCATTTT
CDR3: CASSIGPGSLRGQPQHF

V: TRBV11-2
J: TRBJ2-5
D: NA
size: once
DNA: TGTGCCAGCAGCTTGAGGGGGAAGGGGACCCAGTACTTC
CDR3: CASSLRGKGTQYF

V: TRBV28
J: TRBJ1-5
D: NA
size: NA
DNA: TGTGCCAGCCGAGGGGGGGATCAGCCCCAGCATTTT
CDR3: CASRGGDQPQHF

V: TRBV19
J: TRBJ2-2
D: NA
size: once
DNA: TGTGCCAGTACCTCCCATCGGACAGCGAACACCGGGGAGCTGTTTTTT
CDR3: CASTSHRTANTGELFF

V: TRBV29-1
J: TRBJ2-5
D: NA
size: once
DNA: TGCAGCGTTGACCCACTAGGGGACCAGTACTTC
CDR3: CSVDPLGDQYF

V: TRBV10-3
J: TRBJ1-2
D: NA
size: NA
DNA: TGTGCCATCAGTGAGTCGGCCGGGAACTATGGCTACACCTTC
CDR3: CAISESAGNYGYTF

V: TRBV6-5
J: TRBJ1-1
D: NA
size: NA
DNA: TGTGCCAGCAGTTACTCGAGGGGCAGAGAAGCTTTCTTT
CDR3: CASSYSRGREAFF

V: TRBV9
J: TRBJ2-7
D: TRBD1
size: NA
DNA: TGTGCCAGCAGCGTAGCGGGGACAGGGATCGACGAGCAGTACTTC
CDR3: CASSVAGTGIDEQYF

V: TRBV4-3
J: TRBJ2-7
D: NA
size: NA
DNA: TGCGCCAGCAGCCAAGATCGCACAGCGCCGTCCTACGAGCAGTACTTC
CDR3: CASSQDRTAPSYEQYF

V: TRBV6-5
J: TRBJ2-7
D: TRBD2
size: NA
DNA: TGTGCCAGCAGGCCGCTTACGGGAGGGCCGAGCGAGCAGTACTTC
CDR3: CASRPLTGGPSEQYF

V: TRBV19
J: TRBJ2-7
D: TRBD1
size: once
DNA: TGTGCCAGTACCCCGGCGGGACAGGGCTTCTACGAGCAGTACTTC
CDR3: CASTPAGQGFYEQYF

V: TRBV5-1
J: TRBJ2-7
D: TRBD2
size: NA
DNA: TGCGCCAGCAGTCCAGCGGGAGGGCAGGAGCAGTACTTC
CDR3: CASSPAGGQEQYF

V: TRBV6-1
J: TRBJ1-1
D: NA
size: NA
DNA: TGTGCCACTTCTAGGGGGATGAACACTGAAGCTTTCTTT
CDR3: CATSRGMNTEAFF

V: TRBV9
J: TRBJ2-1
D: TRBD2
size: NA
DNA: TGTGCCAGCAGCCGTAGCGGGAGAGAAGGAGGTATCCATGAGCAGTTCTTC
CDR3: CASSRSGREGGIHEQFF

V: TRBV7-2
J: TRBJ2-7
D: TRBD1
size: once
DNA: TGTGCCAGCAGCCCCGGGACAGGGGGCTTCTACGAGCAGTACTTC
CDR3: CASSPGTGGFYEQYF

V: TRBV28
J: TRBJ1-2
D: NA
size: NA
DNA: TGTGCCAGCAGTTTAGGTACAGGCGGCTACACCTTC
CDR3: CASSLGTGGYTF